The 12 T cell receptor beta chains given below trace back to one sample, sequenced in a study of blood T cell repertoires in COVID-19. The repertoire was sequenced with immunoSEQ multiplex PCR; TCRdb's copy has only in-frame clones and lacks some. This table holds around 310,000 clones, 90% found once. The material sequenced was peripheral blood. The receptors were sampled from a woman in her forties with COVID-19, enrolled during active disease.

A few counts support this clone. The chain is built from TRBV30 and TRBJ1-1; no reliable D call. The CDR3 covers 15 residues. V was pared by 1 base and J by 0 bases, with 12 bases between. Germline values: CDR1 GTSNPN, CDR2 SVGIG (reference sequence). CDR3 loop: CAWSAGRSMNTEAFF. CDR3 bases: TGTGCCTGGAGTGCAGGTCGCAGCATGAACACTGAAGCTTTCTTT.

The count of this clone is one. The chain couples TRBV5-5 to TRBJ2-7, with D unresolved. Germline V gene data show CDR1 as SGHKS and CDR2 as YYEKEE (reference sequence). The CDR3 is made up of 13 amino acids. Trimming cost V 0 bases and J 3 bases, with 7 bases left between them. This chain's CDR3 is CASSLANFYEQYF. As DNA, the CDR3 is TGTGCCAGCAGCTTGGCCAATTTCTACGAGCAGTACTTC.

V and J are TRBV3-1 (or the pseudogene TRBV3-2) and TRBJ2-7, with 13 bases identical to TRBD2. The CDR3 loop spans 15 amino acids. Germline lookup yields CDR1 LGHDT and CDR2 YNNKEL (reference sequence). With 2 bases clipped from V and 7 bases from J, the junction kept 5 bases outside the gene matches. CDR3 amino acids: CASSQKTSGGFEQYF. In nucleotides, the CDR3 is TGTGCCAGCAGCCAAAAGACTAGCGGGGGGTTTGAGCAGTACTTC.

The V call is TRBV28, the J call TRBJ1-2, with D maybe TRBD1 (5 bases). The V and J ends lost 5 bases and 6 bases respectively, with 10 bases between them. There are 12 residues in the CDR3. Germline V gene lookup returns CDR1 MDHEN and CDR2 SYDVKM. In nucleotides, the CDR3 is TGTGCCAGCAGTCCCGCGACAGATGGCTACACCTTC. Its protein product is CASSPATDGYTF.

This rearrangement joins TRBV5-6 to TRBJ2-7, with 7 bases fitting TRBD2. CDR3 length: 15 amino acids. Losses at the gene ends were 3 bases for V and 3 bases for J; bases not matched to a gene: 9. Germline CDR1 SGHDT, CDR2 YYEEEE. The CDR3 loop is CASSSGGVIRYEQYF. CDR3 nucleotides: TGTGCCAGCAGCTCTGGGGGGGTTATACGCTACGAGCAGTACTTC.

V usage is TRBV4-3 and J usage is TRBJ1-3, with D possibly being TRBD1 (6 bases). Germline V gene lookup returns CDR1 LGHNA and CDR2 YSLEER. The CDR3 runs 13 residues. V dropped 4 bases and J dropped 4 bases, with 8 bases sitting between them. This chain's CDR3 is CASSPGHGNTIYF. CDR3 sequence (DNA): TGCGCCAGCAGCCCGGGACACGGAAACACCATATATTTT.

The chain is built from TRBV6-5 and TRBJ2-1; 8 positions match TRBD1. Germline V gene lookup returns CDR1 MNHEY and CDR2 SVGAGI. The J segment lost 8 bases and the V segment lost 5 bases, leaving 8 bases of the junction unmatched. The CDR3 consists of 14 residues. Here the CDR3 reads CASSLPGQADEQFF. CDR3 nucleotides: TGTGCCAGCAGTCTACCGGGACAGGCCGATGAGCAGTTCTTC.

The chain employs TRBV7-8 and TRBJ1-3, with D perhaps matching TRBD1 (6 bases). The CDR3 is 17 amino acids. Germline assignment: CDR1 SGHVS and CDR2 FQNEAQ. V lost 5 bases to trimming and J lost 0 bases, with 17 bases between them. The CDR3 DNA reads TGTGCCAGCAGCCTTACGTCCAGGACAGTCTCTGGAAACACCATATATTTT. Its translation is CASSLTSRTVSGNTIYF.

This chain connects TRBV4-2 to TRBJ1-4; a possible D gene is TRBD1 (5 bases). Germline V lookup: CDR1 LGHNA, CDR2 YNFKEQ. This CDR3 spans 16 amino acids. Trimming cost V 1 base and J 4 bases, with 13 bases left between them. CDR3 amino acids: CASSQGRGAGNEKLFF. Here the CDR3 DNA reads TGTGCCAGCAGCCAAGGGAGGGGCGCCGGTAATGAAAAACTGTTTTTT.

This clone turned up a few times. V and J are TRBV19 and TRBJ1-1, with D possibly being TRBD1 (5 bases). Germline CDR1 LNHDA, CDR2 SQIVND (reference sequence). This CDR3 is built from 12 residues. Trimming removed 3 bases from V and 5 bases from J, with 7 bases in between. Written as DNA, the CDR3 is TGTGCCAGTAGTATGCGGGGGACTGAAGCTTTCTTT. The encoded protein is CASSMRGTEAFF. The full variable domain, rest sourced from reference TRBV19 and TRBJ1-1, is DGGITQSPKYLFRKEGQNVTLSCEQNLNHDAMYWYRQDPGQGLRLIYYSQIVNDFQKGDIAEGYSVSREKKESFPLTVTSAQKNPTAFYLCASSMRGTEAFFGQGTRLTVV.

The J gene is TRBJ2-2, the V gene TRBV7-9; 10 bases align to TRBD2. Trimming cost V 5 bases and J 5 bases; bases outside gene matches: 5. Per germline, CDR1 SEHNR and CDR2 FQNEAQ (reference sequence). The CDR3 extends over 15 amino acids. CDR3 protein: CASSRGLASTGELFF. In nucleotides, the CDR3 is TGTGCCAGCAGCCGGGGACTAGCGTCGACCGGGGAGCTGTTTTTT. Full variable domain (remainder filled in from reference TRBV7-9 and TRBJ2-2): DTGVSQNPRHKITKRGQNVTFRCDPISEHNRLYWYRQTLGQGPEFLTYFQNEAQLEKSRLLSDRFSAERPKGSFSTLEIQRTEQGDSAMYLCASSRGLASTGELFFGEGSRLTVL.

The chain employs TRBV7-9 and TRBJ2-3; 10 bases are shared with TRBD2. CDR3 length: 17 amino acids. The germline V gene encodes CDR1 SEHNR and CDR2 FQNEAQ (reference sequence). V dropped 11 bases and J dropped 1; count of bases not matched to a gene: 15. CDR3 sequence: CAGLELAGLPGTDTQYF. In nucleotides, the CDR3 is TGTGCCGGCCTCGAACTAGCGGGACTACCTGGCACAGATACGCAGTATTTT.